The 31 T cell receptor beta chains listed next were all sequenced from one sample in a study of a mutant IDH1 vaccine in newly diagnosed glioma (dated by TCRdb to about 2021). The label giving this sample's time point can be read as: baseline, week 1 (first vaccination visit). Sample treatment or condition, as interpreted from the label and publication: pre-vaccination baseline after standard-of-care therapy. Library method: the immunoSEQ multiplex PCR assay. Entries here come from immuneACCESS through TCRdb and include only in-frame sequences with V and J called. Some clones fail to appear in such tables; in the studies checked, an unresolved V gene covers under half of the shortfall, and the cause of the remainder is unknown. For this sample there are tens of thousands of clones; more than 85% appear just once. The ten largest clones capture 2.6% of the sample. This material consisted of PBMCs, taken from a glioma patient treated with radiotherapy, temozolomide or both. These receptors all stem from a man in his fifties or sixties with glioma.

This chain connects TRBV27 to TRBJ1-5; tentatively, D is TRBD1 (6 bases). Trimming pared 1 base from V and 3 bases from J, leaving 10 bases between. CDR1 is MNHEY and CDR2 is SMNVEV in the germline V gene (reference sequence). The CDR3 has 15 residues. The CDR3 sequence is CASSLFWGPNQPQHF. In DNA, the CDR3 is TGTGCCAGCAGTTTATTTTGGGGGCCCAATCAGCCCCAGCATTTT.

The V call is TRBV28, the J call TRBJ2-1, with 15 bases matching TRBD2. Germline assignment: CDR1 MDHEN and CDR2 SYDVKM. This CDR3 has 17 amino acids. The ends lost 3 bases at V and 7 bases at J; junction bases unmatched: 7. CDR3: CASSLTGLAGGGNEQFF. In DNA form, the CDR3 reads TGTGCCAGCAGTTTGACGGGACTAGCGGGGGGCGGGAATGAGCAGTTCTTC.

This chain connects TRBV5-8 to TRBJ1-5; D not certain. V gave up 4 bases and J gave up 2 bases, with 22 bases separating them. Germline-derived CDR1 and CDR2 are SGHTS and YDEGEE. The CDR3 length is 18 residues. The CDR3 nucleotides are TGTGCCAGCAGCCGCCGGGAGGTGGCCTCTCTAGGCAATCAGCCCCAGCATTTT. It codes for CASSRREVASLGNQPQHF.

The chain combines TRBV19 with TRBJ2-1; D remains unclear. V was clipped by 4 bases and J by 5 bases, with 9 bases between them. The CDR3 loop spans 13 amino acids. Germline assignment: CDR1 LNHDA and CDR2 SQIVND (reference sequence). CDR3 residues: CASSNAPDNEQFF. The CDR3 DNA sequence: TGTGCCAGTAGTAATGCCCCGGACAATGAGCAGTTCTTC. Full variable domain (rest looked up from reference TRBV19 and TRBJ2-1): DGGITQSPKYLFRKEGQNVTLSCEQNLNHDAMYWYRQDPGQGLRLIYYSQIVNDFQKGDIAEGYSVSREKKESFPLTVTSAQKNPTAFYLCASSNAPDNEQFFGPGTRLTVL.

The rearrangement links TRBV11-2 to TRBJ1-2; maybe TRBD1 (6 bases). V was clipped by 3 bases and J by 5 bases, with 13 bases between them. CDR3 length: 14 residues. The germline CDR1 and CDR2 sequences are SGHAT and FQNNGV. For the CDR3, the DNA is TGTGCCAGCAGCTTCGGGGGGGGCAAATATGGCTACACCTTC. It is translated as CASSFGGGKYGYTF.

The chain has TRBV7-2 and TRBJ2-1, with a weak D call TRBD1 (5 bases). V lost 4 bases to trimming and J lost 9 bases, with 19 bases between them. Germline V gene lookup returns CDR1 SGHTA and CDR2 FQGNSA. This CDR3 is 15 amino acids long. The CDR3 is CASSYSTFRDTEQFF. The CDR3 coding sequence is TGTGCCAGCAGCTATTCAACCTTCAGGGATACTGAGCAGTTCTTC.

This chain links TRBV5-1 with TRBJ2-5; maybe TRBD2 (5 bases). The V end lost 4 bases, the J end lost 8 bases, and 21 bases lay between the germline ends. The CDR3 covers 15 residues. Germline values: CDR1 SGHRS, CDR2 YFSETQ. The CDR3 DNA follows: TGCGCCAGCAGCGCCTTACAGATCGCTGAGGGTACCCAGTACTTC. This gives the protein CASSALQIAEGTQYF.

The genes are TRBV28 and TRBJ2-7; 8 nucleotides agree with TRBD1. The J segment lost 4 bases and the V segment lost 6 bases, leaving 5 bases of the junction unmatched. Germline V gene lookup returns CDR1 MDHEN and CDR2 SYDVKM. This CDR3 is 13 amino acids long. The CDR3 here is CASRRTGTYEQYF. The CDR3 DNA is TGTGCCAGCAGGAGGACAGGGACTTACGAGCAGTACTTC.

This clone appeared a few times. The chain employs TRBV11-2 and TRBJ2-5, with D perhaps given as TRBD1 or TRBD2 (5 bases each). CDR1 is SGHAT and CDR2 is FQNNGV in the germline V gene. Trimming shortened V by 1 base and J by 8 bases, and 14 bases separated the two germline ends. This CDR3 is 14 amino acids long. CDR3 bases: TGTGCCAGCAGCTTAGCCGGGACCGCGGACACCCAGTACTTC. It translates to CASSLAGTADTQYF.

This chain uses TRBV14 with TRBJ1-5; TRBD1 aligns across 8 bases. This CDR3 contains 14 residues. Germline values: CDR1 SGHDN, CDR2 FVKESK. Trimming took 8 bases from V and 5 from J; bases not matched to a gene: 8. DNA for the CDR3: TGTGCCAGCCGAAAGACAGGGGACTATCAGCCCCAGCATTTT. Amino acids: CASRKTGDYQPQHF.

The chain couples TRBV18 to TRBJ1-1; D perhaps matches TRBD1 (6 bases). V was trimmed by 4 bases and J by 1 base, leaving 13 bases between them. The CDR3 runs to 15 residues. The germline V gene has CDR1 KGHSH and CDR2 LQKENI. The CDR3 DNA is TGTGCCAGCTCACGAGAAGGGGGAGGGAACACTGAAGCTTTCTTT. This sequence encodes CASSREGGGNTEAFF.

The rearrangement links TRBV9 to TRBJ2-1; 7 nucleotides agree with TRBD1. Unmatched junction bases numbered 8, after V lost 2 bases and J lost 3 bases. Germline assignment: CDR1 SGDLS and CDR2 YYNGEE. The CDR3 is made up of 16 amino acids. CDR3 DNA sequence: TGTGCCAGCAGCGTCAACCGGGACAGACTCTACAATGAGCAGTTCTTC. It is translated as CASSVNRDRLYNEQFF.

The rearrangement uses TRBV28 and TRBJ1-1; 9 bases are a match to TRBD1. The germline V gene has CDR1 MDHEN and CDR2 SYDVKM. The trim removed 5 bases at V and 0 bases at J, leaving 13 bases unmatched. The CDR3 has 18 amino acids. This CDR3 reads CASSPYRGRGGLNTEAFF. The CDR3 nucleotides are TGTGCCAGCAGTCCGTACAGGGGGCGGGGGGGGCTGAACACTGAAGCTTTCTTT.

The count of this clone is one. The chain recombines TRBV7-2 with TRBJ2-5; 8 nucleotides agree with TRBD1. With V trimmed by 3 bases and J by 2 bases, 8 bases remained unmatched. The CDR3 has 16 amino acids. Germline V gene sequence: CDR1 SGHTA, CDR2 FQGNSA. This chain's CDR3 is CASSFPGQGSQETQYF. As DNA, the CDR3 is TGTGCCAGCAGCTTCCCCGGACAGGGATCACAAGAGACCCAGTACTTC. Drawing the rest from reference TRBV7-2 and TRBJ2-5, the complete variable domain is GAGVSQSPSNKVTEKGKDVELRCDPISGHTALYWYRQSLGQGLEFLIYFQGNSAPDKSGLPSDRFSAERTGGSVSTLTIQRTQQEDSAVYLCASSFPGQGSQETQYFGPGTRLLVL.

The V call is TRBV6-1, the J call TRBJ1-2; D is ambiguous. V was shortened by 1 base and J by 5 bases, with 17 bases between the two germline ends. Germline V gives CDR1 MNHNS, CDR2 SASEGT. CDR3 length equals 16 residues. CDR3 protein: CASSEDPLGGGYGYTF. DNA for the CDR3: TGTGCCAGCAGTGAAGACCCTTTGGGCGGAGGATATGGCTACACCTTC.

The gene calls are TRBV5-6 and TRBJ2-3; D unclear. Germline assignment: CDR1 SGHDT and CDR2 YYEEEE. Trimming removed 6 bases from V and 4 bases from J, with 9 bases in between. There are 12 residues in the CDR3. The CDR3 coding sequence is TGTGCCAGCAACTCCTATTCAGATACGCAGTATTTT. This encodes CASNSYSDTQYF.

The V and J genes are TRBV7-8 and TRBJ1-4; a weak D match, TRBD1 (6 bases). CDR1 and CDR2 from the germline V gene are SGHVS and FQNEAQ. CDR3 length equals 14 residues. With 5 bases removed from V and 8 bases from J, the gap between germline ends came to 15 bases. DNA for the CDR3: TGTGCCAGCAGCCGGACAGCCGGAATAGAAAAACTGTTTTTT. It encodes CASSRTAGIEKLFF.

Only one count was recorded for this clone. The genes are TRBV7-2 and TRBJ1-2, with D possibly matching TRBD1 (6 bases). Trimming took 6 bases from V and 4 from J, leaving 18 bases between them. The CDR3 spans 15 residues. CDR1 and CDR2 (germline): SGHTA, FQGNSA. CDR3 in DNA: TGTGCCAGCAGTAATTCGCCGCAGGGGTTCTATGGCTACACCTTC. Translation: CASSNSPQGFYGYTF.

The chain employs TRBV5-5 and TRBJ1-1; perhaps TRBD1 as D (5 bases). V shed 3 bases and J shed 0 bases, with 9 bases lying between them. Germline CDR1 is SGHKS and CDR2 is YYEKEE (reference sequence). CDR3 length equals 14 residues. The chain's CDR3 is CASSWDVLNTEAFF. DNA of the CDR3: TGTGCCAGCAGCTGGGACGTACTGAACACTGAAGCTTTCTTT.

This chain uses TRBV7-9 with TRBJ2-1; D is undetermined. There are 13 residues in the CDR3. The germline CDR1 and CDR2 sequences are SEHNR and FQNEAQ (reference sequence). V dropped 3 bases and J dropped 3 bases, with 6 bases sitting between them. The CDR3 reads CASSLGHYNEQFF. DNA of the CDR3: TGTGCCAGCAGCTTGGGCCACTACAATGAGCAGTTCTTC.

For this clone: The junction departs from germline at one end; a sequencing error may be responsible. The chain employs TRBV10-1 and TRBJ1-2; a possible D gene is TRBD1 (5 bases). The CDR3 covers 11 residues. The germline CDR1 and CDR2 sequences are WNHNN and SYGVQD (reference sequence). The DNA for the CDR3 is TGCGCCAGCGGTGACAGCTATGGCTACACCTTC. This sequence encodes CASGDSYGYTF.

This chain connects TRBV6-1 to TRBJ1-2; 7 bases are shared with TRBD1. Germline CDR1 is MNHNS and CDR2 is SASEGT. The CDR3 covers 15 residues. The ends lost 1 base at V and 4 bases at J; junction bases unmatched: 6. The CDR3 loop is CASSEGARGPYGYTF. CDR3 in DNA: TGTGCCAGCAGTGAAGGAGCGAGGGGGCCCTATGGCTACACCTTC.

The chain links TRBV5-4 to TRBJ2-7, with TRBD1 as a possible D gene (5 bases). The CDR3 totals 14 residues. Trimming left V 1 base short and J 5 bases short, with 13 bases between. The germline V gene encodes CDR1 SGHNT and CDR2 YYREEE (reference sequence). The CDR3 is CASSLLPQGHEQYF. The CDR3 DNA sequence: TGTGCCAGCAGCTTGTTGCCCCAGGGCCACGAGCAGTACTTC.

Remarks on this clone: Other nucleotide sequences from this sample produce the same CDR3. The rearrangement links TRBV6-5 to TRBJ2-7; TRBD2 is a possible D gene (8 bases). Looked up from germline, CDR1 is MNHEY and CDR2 is SVGAGI. Trimming shortened V by 9 bases and J by 4 bases, and 22 bases separated the two germline ends. The CDR3 sequence is 15 residues long. The CDR3 loop reads CASKGAGGPSYEQYF. CDR3 nucleotide sequence: TGTGCCAGTAAGGGGGCGGGAGGCCCATCGTACGAGCAGTACTTC.

As to this clone: The junction differs from germline at one of its ends, possibly a read error. V usage is TRBV2 and J usage is TRBJ2-7, with 9 bases fitting TRBD2. The CDR3 sequence is 13 residues long. CDR1 SNHLY and CDR2 FYNNEI come from the germline V gene. The CDR3 DNA sequence: TGTGCCAGCTCTAGCGGGGACTCCCACGAGCAGTACTTC. It specifies CASSSGDSHEQYF.

The V call is TRBV6-6, the J call TRBJ1-1; unclear D gene. The germline V gene has CDR1 MNHNY and CDR2 SVGAGI (reference sequence). Deletions cut 5 bases from V and 1 base from J, with 8 bases between. CDR3 length equals 13 residues. The CDR3 DNA is TGTGCCAGCAGTGACAATCAGAACACTGAAGCTTTCTTT. Encoded protein: CASSDNQNTEAFF.

V is TRBV7-9 and J is TRBJ2-4; D gene ambiguous. This CDR3 is 16 amino acids long. V was trimmed by 2 bases and J by 3 bases, leaving 14 bases between them. Germline CDR1 SEHNR, CDR2 FQNEAQ (reference sequence). Here the CDR3 DNA reads TGTGCCAGCAGCTTAAGTGGGGTCTGGGTCAAAAACATTCAGTACTTC. This codes for CASSLSGVWVKNIQYF.

In its sample, this clone was seen once. V gene TRBV5-1 combines with J gene TRBJ2-5; D is possibly TRBD2 (5 bases). This CDR3 has 13 amino acids. Germline values: CDR1 SGHRS, CDR2 YFSETQ. Trimming left V 0 bases short and J 12 bases short, with 15 bases between. CDR3 sequence (DNA): TGCGCCAGCAGCTTGGAGCTGGGTCCCGGGGAGTACTTC. Its translation is CASSLELGPGEYF.

J is TRBJ1-4 and V is TRBV6-1; TRBD1 might be the D (6 bases). V was pared by 2 bases and J by 7 bases, with 20 bases between. Germline-derived CDR1 and CDR2 are MNHNS and SASEGT. There are 17 residues in the CDR3. The CDR3 region has the DNA TGTGCCAGCAGTGAAAGGGGGGACGTCCCTCTCGGTGAAAAACTGTTTTTT. Translated, it gives CASSERGDVPLGEKLFF.

The CDR3: CASRSSGAQDTQYF. The CDR3 DNA is TGCGCCAGCAGATCAAGCGGGGCGCAGGATACGCAGTATTTT. V and J are TRBV4-1 and TRBJ2-3, with TRBD2 matching 7 bases. The V and J ends lost 6 bases and 6 bases, in that order; junction bases with no gene match: 9. Germline V gives CDR1 MGHRA, CDR2 YSYEKL. This CDR3 region has 14 residues.

The CDR3 DNA reads TGTGCCAGCAGTGAAGCGTGGGACAGAGACTACGAGCAGTACTTC. The encoded protein is CASSEAWDRDYEQYF. The chain recombines TRBV6-1 with TRBJ2-7, with TRBD1 identical over 7 bases. CDR3 length equals 15 residues. Trimming took 0 bases from V and 3 from J; bases not matched to a gene: 5. The germline V gene has CDR1 MNHNS and CDR2 SASEGT.